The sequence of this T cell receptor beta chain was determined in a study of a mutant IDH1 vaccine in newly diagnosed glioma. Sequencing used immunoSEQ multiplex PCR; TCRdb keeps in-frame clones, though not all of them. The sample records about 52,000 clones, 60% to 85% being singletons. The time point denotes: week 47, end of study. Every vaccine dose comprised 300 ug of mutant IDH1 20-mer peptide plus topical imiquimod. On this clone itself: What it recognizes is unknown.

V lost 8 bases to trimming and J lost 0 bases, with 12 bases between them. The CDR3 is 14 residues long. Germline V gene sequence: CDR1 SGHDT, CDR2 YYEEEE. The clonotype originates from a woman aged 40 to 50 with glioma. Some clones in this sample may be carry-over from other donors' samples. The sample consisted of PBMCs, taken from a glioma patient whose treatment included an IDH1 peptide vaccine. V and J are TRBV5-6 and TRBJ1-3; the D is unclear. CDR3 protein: CASTDKSSGNTIYF. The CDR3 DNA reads TGTGCCAGTACTGACAAGAGCTCTGGAAACACCATATATTTT.